The 8 T cell receptor beta chains below come from one sample, sequenced in a study of radiation and T cells in renal cell carcinoma. The time point here: blood 2 weeks post-SBRT. Treatment here: 15 Gy SBRT to primary tumor, nephrectomy 4 weeks later. The repertoire was sequenced with immunoSEQ multiplex PCR; TCRdb's copy has only in-frame clones and lacks some. The repertoire has about 130,000 clones, approximately 90% of them found once; the top ten carry about 5.6%. Here the sequenced sample was blood, taken from a patient whose treatment included radiotherapy and nephrectomy. These receptors originate from a woman between 70 and 85 years old with renal cell carcinoma.

The V and J genes are TRBV7-8 and TRBJ1-4, with D unresolved. Germline CDR1 SGHVS, CDR2 FQNEAQ. V shed 1 base and J shed 8 bases, with 5 bases lying between them. The CDR3 sequence is 12 residues long. CDR3 sequence reads: CASSLDGEKLFF. DNA of the CDR3: TGTGCCAGCAGCTTAGATGGGGAAAAACTGTTTTTT.

The rearrangement links TRBV7-6 to TRBJ1-1; D gene unclear. The CDR3 is 13 amino acids. In germline, CDR1 is SGHVS, CDR2 FNYEAQ. V was shortened by 4 bases and J by 3 bases, with 9 bases between the two germline ends. The CDR3 bases are TGTGCCAGCAGCTCGCTTAAGCACACTGAAGCTTTCTTT. Translation gives CASSSLKHTEAFF.

The chain links TRBV7-3 to TRBJ2-7; D might be TRBD1 (6 bases). Germline assignment: CDR1 SGHTA and CDR2 FQGTGA. V was shortened by 4 bases and J by 0 bases, with 13 bases between the two germline ends. This CDR3 is built from 15 residues. CDR3 DNA: TGTGCCAGCAGCTCGGAACAGGGTCCCTCCTACGAGCAGTACTTC. Its protein product is CASSSEQGPSYEQYF.

The rearrangement links TRBV19 to TRBJ1-4, with D perhaps TRBD1 (5 bases). V lost 6 bases to trimming and J lost 0 bases, with 11 bases between them. This CDR3 comprises 15 residues. Germline V gene sequence: CDR1 LNHDA, CDR2 SQIVND (reference sequence). CDR3 nucleotide sequence: TGTGCCAGTAGAGAAACAGGAGCAACTAATGAAAAACTGTTTTTT. This translates into CASRETGATNEKLFF.

V gene TRBV27 combines with J gene TRBJ1-2; a weak D match, TRBD1 (5 bases). The CDR3 is 12 amino acids. V lost 7 bases and J 8 bases, leaving 14 bases between the germline ends. CDR1 MNHEY and CDR2 SMNVEV come from the germline V gene (reference sequence). This CDR3 is CASKGSLGGYTF. CDR3 in DNA: TGTGCCAGCAAGGGGTCATTGGGCGGCTACACCTTC.

The gene calls are TRBV6-5 and TRBJ2-2; a possible D gene is TRBD2 (6 bases). The CDR3 runs 16 residues. V was clipped by 4 bases and J by 6 bases, with 18 bases between them. CDR1 MNHEY and CDR2 SVGAGI come from the germline V gene. For the CDR3, the DNA is TGTGCCAGCAGTTTCGCGGGACTGCGGGTTTCCGGGGAGCTGTTTTTT. Translation: CASSFAGLRVSGELFF.

The chain uses TRBV6-1 and TRBJ1-3; a possible D gene is TRBD1 (6 bases). V was trimmed by 0 bases and J by 2 bases, leaving 11 bases between them. Germline V gene data show CDR1 as MNHNS and CDR2 as SASEGT. The CDR3 is made up of 16 amino acids. Written as DNA, the CDR3 is TGTGCCAGCAGTGAAGCGCCAGGGGTGGCTGGAAACACCATATATTTT. Translating gives CASSEAPGVAGNTIYF.

As DNA, the CDR3 is TGTGCCAGCAGCTTGTTAATGAATGAGCAGTTCTTC. Translating gives CASSLLMNEQFF. This sequence joins TRBV5-5 and TRBJ2-1; D remains unclear. Germline values: CDR1 SGHKS, CDR2 YYEKEE (reference sequence). The CDR3 runs 12 residues. The V and J ends lost 1 base and 7 bases respectively, with 6 bases between them.